The clone carrying this TCR beta chain has a handful of counts. The antigen is undetermined. The data were obtained in a study of T cell repertoires in cytomegalovirus infection. Study-wide points: The response measured ex vivo was dominated by TCR beta clonotypes (HLA-C-restricted and CMV-specific).

CDR3 length equals 13 residues. The ends were cut back, 11 bases at V and 3 bases at J, with 14 bases in the middle. The germline gives CDR1 MDHEN, CDR2 SYDVKM. TCRdb analysed the reads with MiXCR anew, one entry per CDR3 protein. Of 550,000 to 850,000 distinct CDR3 sequences listed, around 35% were seen once; the top ten hold roughly 18%. The starting material was cultured PBMCs, obtained from culture after CMV antigen stimulation. The gene calls are TRBV28 and TRBJ2-4, with D hard to call. The sequence was collected from a human donor in good health (CMV status not recorded). Some clones in this sample may be carry-over from other donors' samples. The CDR3 bases are TGTGCCTCGAGCACGGGTGGCAAAAACATTCAGTACTTC. It is translated as CASSTGGKNIQYF.